Described below is a single T cell receptor beta chain sequence and its context. Its antigen remains unknown. These data originate in a study of shared clonotypes between healthy human individuals. Study-wide points: Blood alone was sampled, and tissue repertoires likely differ.

The assay was immunoSEQ multiplex PCR, and TCRdb's table has in-frame clones only and misses some. The data contain 650,000 to 800,000 clones, roughly nine tenths of them singletons. Naive CD8 populations comprised CD45RO-negative cells positively selected for CCR7, excluding terminally differentiated effector memory CD45RA+ cells. This receptor was obtained from a man aged 30-40 years in good health. The source material was naive CD8+ T cells sorted from blood.

The chain's CDR3 is CASSPSQGAISYNEQFF. The CDR3 DNA is TGTGCCAGCAGCCCCTCCCAGGGGGCTATCTCCTACAATGAGCAGTTCTTC. The chain has TRBV7-9 and TRBJ2-1, with 8 nucleotides matching TRBD1. CDR1 and CDR2 from the germline V gene are SEHNR and FQNEAQ (reference sequence). V gave up 5 bases and J gave up 0 bases; unmatched junction bases: 9. The CDR3 has 17 amino acids.